This entry concerns a single T cell receptor (beta chain). Trimming cost V 6 bases and J 5 bases; bases outside gene matches: 11. This CDR3 contains 16 residues. In germline, CDR1 is KGHSH, CDR2 LQKENI. The repertoire was sequenced with immunoSEQ multiplex PCR; TCRdb's copy has only in-frame clones and lacks some. The table has some 200,000 clones, roughly 76% seen once. These data come from a study of blood T cell repertoires in COVID-19. Study context: Specimens from acute and convalescent COVID-19 originated in the United States, Italy and Spain. PBMCs, B-cell-depleted T cells, or T cells were the source of the cDNA or gDNA that made up the material.

Seattle participants joined during active infection and were tracked over time. The chain uses TRBV18 and TRBJ2-5; 11 nucleotides line up with TRBD1. Sequenced sample: peripheral blood. The source is a woman older than 75 with COVID-19, enrolled during active disease. The CDR3 DNA follows: TGTGCCAGCTCCCCCTACGGACAGGGGGCGGTGGAGACCCAGTACTTC. Its translation is CASSPYGQGAVETQYF. Supplemented by reference TRBV18 and TRBJ2-5, the full variable domain reads NAGVMQNPRHLVRRRGQEARLRCSPMKGHSHVYWYRQLPEEGLKFMVYLQKENIIDESGMPKERFSAEFPKEGPSILRIQQVVRGDSAAYFCASSPYGQGAVETQYFGPGTRLLVL.